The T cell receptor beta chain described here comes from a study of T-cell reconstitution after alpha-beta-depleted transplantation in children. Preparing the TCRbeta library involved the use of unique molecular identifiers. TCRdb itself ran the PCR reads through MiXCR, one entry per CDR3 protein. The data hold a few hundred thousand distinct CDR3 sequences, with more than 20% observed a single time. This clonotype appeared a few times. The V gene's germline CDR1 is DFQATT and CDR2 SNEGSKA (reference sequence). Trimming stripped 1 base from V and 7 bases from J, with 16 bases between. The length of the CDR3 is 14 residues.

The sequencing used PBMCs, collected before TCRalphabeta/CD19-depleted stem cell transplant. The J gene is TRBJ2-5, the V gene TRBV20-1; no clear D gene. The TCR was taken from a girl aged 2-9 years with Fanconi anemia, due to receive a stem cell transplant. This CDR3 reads CSARGASTILTQYF. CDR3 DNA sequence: TGCAGTGCTAGAGGGGCTAGTACGATCTTGACCCAGTACTTC.